Below, 21 T cell receptor beta chains from the same sample are listed, as sequenced in a study of T cell clonality in common variable immunodeficiency. The repertoire was sequenced with immunoSEQ multiplex PCR; TCRdb's copy has only in-frame clones and lacks some. The sample presents 35,000 or so clones, none singletons. The sequenced material came from peripheral blood mononuclear cells. These receptors all stem from a person between 18 and 75 years old in good health.

This clone was counted at least ten times. The covered CDR3 bases are TGTGCCAGCTCCCGCGGGACAGGAGGGGCGAAGACC. Translated, it gives CASSRGTGGAKT. The complete CDR3 sequence is CASSRGTGGAKTQYF. V gene TRBV18 combines with J gene TRBJ2-5, with TRBD1 identical over 8 bases. The read stops 3 residues short of the end of the CDR3; the missing end is completed from the germline J gene. Trimming cost V 6 bases and J 6 bases; bases outside gene matches: 12. Germline CDR1 KGHSH, CDR2 LQKENI. The CDR3 sequence is 15 residues long. The full variable domain, completed using reference TRBV18 and TRBJ2-5, is NAGVMQNPRHLVRRRGQEARLRCSPMKGHSHVYWYRQLPEEGLKFMVYLQKENIIDESGMPKERFSAEFPKEGPSILRIQQVVRGDSAAYFCASSRGTGGAKTQYFGPGTRLLVL.

This clone was observed at least ten times. The CDR3 end lies 3 residues beyond the end of the read and is filled in from the germline J gene. The genes are TRBV30 and TRBJ1-2, with D uncertain. CDR3 size: 12 residues. Germline CDR1 reads GTSNPN; CDR2 reads SVGIG (reference sequence). Trimming took off 1 base at V and 4 bases at J, with 7 bases between the two ends. Partial CDR3 DNA: TGTGCCTGGAGTGGCTCTAGCTATGGC. It is translated as CAWSGSSYG. Given in full, the CDR3 is CAWSGSSYGYTF.

This clone showed up many times. The read terminates 3 residues ahead of where the CDR3 ends, so the germline J gene completes it. This chain joins TRBV5-1 and TRBJ1-1; 7 bases match TRBD1. V lost 0 bases and J lost 5; bases outside the gene matches: 4. This CDR3 contains 14 residues. Germline CDR1 reads SGHRS; CDR2 reads YFSETQ. CDR3 region: CASSLDRGVTEAFF. CDR3 bases read: TGCGCCAGCAGCTTGGACAGGGGAGTAACTGAA.

Ten or more counts support this clone. The read gets to within 3 residues of the CDR3 end, and the germline J gene fills in the rest. This sequence joins TRBV5-1 and TRBJ2-6; 10 nucleotides agree with TRBD2. The CDR3 sequence is 17 residues long. Germline CDR1 and CDR2: SGHRS and YFSETQ. With 1 base clipped from V and 1 base from J, the junction kept 2 bases outside the gene matches. CDR3 in amino acids: CASSLISGGSGANVLTF. The sequenced part of the CDR3 DNA is TGCGCCAGCAGCTTGATTAGCGGGGGGTCTGGGGCCAACGTC.

Many counts were recorded for this clone. The CDR3 goes on 3 residues after the read ends, and that part is filled in from the germline J gene. The chain links TRBV5-1 to TRBJ1-2, with 7 bases lining up with TRBD1. Germline CDR1 is SGHRS and CDR2 is YFSETQ. The CDR3 is 15 amino acids. Trimming took 6 bases from V and 3 from J; bases not matched to a gene: 11. CDR3 DNA, as far as it was read: TGCGCCAGCACCCTCAGGGGGGATGAGGACTATGGC. It encodes CASTLRGDEDYG. The entire CDR3 sequence reads CASTLRGDEDYGYTF.

This clone came up many times. The CDR3 end is not reached by the read, which stops 3 residues before it; the germline J gene fills it in. The chain joins TRBV5-1 to TRBJ1-3; D unresolved. CDR1 and CDR2 (germline): SGHRS, YFSETQ. CDR3 length: 15 amino acids. Trimming removed 3 bases at V and 2 bases at J, with 12 bases between. CDR3 in amino acids: CASSSNLETGNTIYF. Partial CDR3 DNA: TGCGCCAGCAGCTCAAACTTAGAAACTGGAAACACC.

This clone was observed at least ten times. CDR3 residues: CASSPGLAGGGDTQYF. The part of the CDR3 DNA that was read is TGTGCCAGCAGCCCGGGACTAGCGGGAGGAGGAGATACG. The rearrangement joins TRBV6-4 to TRBJ2-3; 15 bases are shared with TRBD2. Sequencing ends 3 residues short of the CDR3 end; the germline J gene provides the rest. Per germline, CDR1 MRHNA and CDR2 SNTAGT. The CDR3 sequence is 16 residues long. V gave up 6 bases and J gave up 5 bases; unmatched junction bases: 6.

This clone was observed at least ten times. The part of the CDR3 DNA that was read is TGTGCCAGCAGCCTGCAGTCGGGACTAGCGGCTAACAATGAG. Its protein is CASSLQSGLAANNE. Given in full, the CDR3 is CASSLQSGLAANNEQFF. V and J are TRBV7-3 and TRBJ2-1; 11 nucleotides line up with TRBD2. The read gets to within 3 residues of the CDR3 end, and the germline J gene fills in the rest. The CDR3 spans 17 residues. J gave up 5 bases and V 5 bases, and 11 bases lay outside the gene matches. Per the germline V gene, CDR1 is SGHTA and CDR2 is FQGTGA.

Many counts were recorded for this clone. The read comes to an end 3 residues before the CDR3 does, leaving the germline J gene to fill in the end. The chain recombines TRBV29-1 with TRBJ1-1; 7 positions agree with TRBD1. Germline CDR1 is SQVTM and CDR2 is ANQGSEA. This CDR3 comprises 12 residues. V was pared by 7 bases and J by 7 bases, with 9 bases of the junction left unmatched. The covered CDR3 bases are TGCAGCGCATTGTCAGGGGGATTTGAA. Its protein is CSALSGGFE. The whole CDR3 reads CSALSGGFEAFF.

In this sample, this clone turned up many times. The read ends 3 residues early relative to the CDR3; the germline J gene fills the gap. This chain uses TRBV20-1 with TRBJ1-2; TRBD1 is a possible D gene (6 bases). This CDR3 is built from 14 residues. Germline V lookup: CDR1 DFQATT, CDR2 SNEGSKA (reference sequence). CDR3 amino acids: CSASLETGYRGYTF. The covered CDR3 bases are TGCAGTGCTAGCTTGGAAACAGGGTACCGCGGC.

This clone was detected many times. The CDR3 goes on 3 residues after the read ends, and that part is filled in from the germline J gene. The chain combines TRBV7-9 with TRBJ2-7, with 10 bases that match TRBD2. CDR1 and CDR2 (germline): SEHNR, FQNEAQ (reference sequence). Trimming took 4 bases from V and 6 from J; bases not matched to a gene: 3. The CDR3 is 13 residues long. Partial CDR3 DNA: TGTGCCAGCAGCTCCCTAGCGGGAGTCGAG. Its protein product is CASSSLAGVE. The CDR3 as a whole reads CASSSLAGVEQYF.

In this sample, this clone turned up many times. The CDR3 end falls 3 residues outside the read, so it is completed with the germline J gene. The chain links TRBV6-1 to TRBJ1-2; 7 bases match TRBD1. CDR3 length: 15 amino acids. Germline V lookup: CDR1 MNHNS, CDR2 SASEGT. The trim removed 4 bases at V and 7 bases at J, leaving 12 bases unmatched. CDR3 bases read: TGTGCCAGCAGTGGGACGACAGGGAATAAAGGTGGC. Encoded protein: CASSGTTGNKGG. The entire CDR3 reads CASSGTTGNKGGYTF.

This clone showed up many times. Read coverage stops 3 residues before the CDR3 terminus; the germline J gene supplies the remainder. The chain is built from TRBV2 and TRBJ2-7, with D hard to call. Trimming took 6 bases from V and 2 from J, leaving 11 bases between them. The CDR3 sequence is 13 residues long. CDR1 and CDR2 (germline): SNHLY, FYNNEI. The CDR3 region is CASRVTATYEQYF. The CDR3 bases that were read are TGTGCCAGCAGAGTAACAGCTACCTACGAG.

This clone was observed many times. Sequencing ends 3 residues short of the CDR3 end; the germline J gene provides the rest. V and J are TRBV7-6 and TRBJ1-1, with 7 bases that match TRBD1. Per the germline V gene, CDR1 is SGHVS and CDR2 is FNYEAQ. V lost 0 bases and J lost 3; bases outside the gene matches: 1. The length of the CDR3 is 14 residues. This CDR3 is CASSLAGTDTEAFF. CDR3 DNA, as far as it was read: TGTGCCAGCAGCTTAGCAGGGACAGACACTGAA. Filled out from reference TRBV7-6 and TRBJ1-1, the complete variable domain reads GAGVSQSPRYKVTKRGQDVALRCDPISGHVSLYWYRQALGQGPEFLTYFNYEAQQDKSGLPNDRFSAERPEGSISTLTIQRTEQRDSAMYRCASSLAGTDTEAFFGQGTRLTVV.

This clone was observed at least ten times. The sequenced CDR3 bases are TGTGCCATCAGTGCAGAGCGGGGGGGCCGCCCAGATACG. This codes for CAISAERGGRPDT. The CDR3 in full is CAISAERGGRPDTQYF. The rearrangement links TRBV10-3 to TRBJ2-3, with TRBD2 matching 10 bases. The read ends 3 residues early relative to the CDR3; the germline J gene fills the gap. The CDR3 length is 16 residues. The germline V gene encodes CDR1 ENHRY and CDR2 SYGVKD. Trimming at V came to 4 bases and at J to 4 bases, leaving 8 bases not matched to a gene.

This clone was detected many times. The CDR3 end falls 3 residues outside the read, so it is completed with the germline J gene. The chain recombines TRBV7-3 with TRBJ2-3, with 7 positions matching TRBD2. Germline V gene sequence: CDR1 SGHTA, CDR2 FQGTGA. The CDR3 consists of 15 residues. The CDR3: CASSLGVGGGITQYF. CDR3 bases read: TGTGCCAGCAGCCTAGGAGTGGGGGGAGGGATAACG. The full variable domain, in which reference TRBV7-3 and TRBJ2-3 provide the parts outside the CDR3, is GAGVSQTPSNKVTEKGKYVELRCDPISGHTALYWYRQSLGQGPEFLIYFQGTGAADDSGLPNDRFFAVRPEGSVSTLKIQRTERGDSAVYLCASSLGVGGGITQYFGPGTRLTVL.

This clone was observed many times. The read is 3 residues too short to cover the CDR3 end, so that end is filled in from the germline J gene. The chain uses TRBV20-1 and TRBJ1-2; 7 bases match TRBD1. This CDR3 comprises 12 residues. With V trimmed by 6 bases and J by 5 bases, 6 bases remained unmatched. Germline-derived CDR1 and CDR2 are DFQATT and SNEGSKA (reference sequence). The chain's CDR3 is CSATTGTYGYTF. Partial CDR3 DNA: TGCAGTGCAACGACAGGGACTTATGGC.

This clone appeared many times. Sequencing ends 3 residues short of the CDR3 end; the germline J gene provides the rest. The chain uses TRBV7-2 and TRBJ2-5, with no clear D. CDR3 length: 12 residues. Germline V lookup: CDR1 SGHTA, CDR2 FQGNSA. V lost 5 bases to trimming and J lost 0 bases, with 4 bases between them. Partial CDR3 DNA: TGTGCCAGCAGCCCGTACCAAGAGACC. Translation gives CASSPYQET. Given in full, the CDR3 is CASSPYQETQYF. Filled out from reference TRBV7-2 and TRBJ2-5, the complete variable domain reads GAGVSQSPSNKVTEKGKDVELRCDPISGHTALYWYRQSLGQGLEFLIYFQGNSAPDKSGLPSDRFSAERTGGSVSTLTIQRTQQEDSAVYLCASSPYQETQYFGPGTRLLVL.

Many counts were recorded for this clone. The read halts 3 residues ahead of the CDR3 end, with the missing end drawn from the germline J gene. This rearrangement joins TRBV7-9 to TRBJ2-7; TRBD1 might be the D (6 bases). V lost 5 bases and J lost 1, with 9 bases in between. CDR1 is SEHNR and CDR2 is FQNEAQ in the germline V gene (reference sequence). The CDR3 spans 13 residues. The CDR3 spells CASSHRDSYEQYF. CDR3 DNA (partial): TGTGCCAGCAGCCACAGGGATTCCTACGAG.

This clone showed up many times. The read stops 3 residues short of the end of the CDR3; the missing end is completed from the germline J gene. The chain links TRBV10-1 to TRBJ1-2, with D possibly matching TRBD1 (6 bases). Germline CDR1 WNHNN, CDR2 SYGVQD (reference sequence). Trimming removed 5 bases at V and 3 bases at J, with 22 bases between. CDR3 length equals 17 residues. The CDR3 DNA, read in part, is TGCGCCAGCAGTAAGATTTGGGGGAGAACAGGGCACTATGGC. Its protein product is CASSKIWGRTGHYG. The complete CDR3 reads CASSKIWGRTGHYGYTF.

This clone was recorded many times. The read falls 3 residues short of the CDR3 end, and the missing part is taken from the germline J gene. This chain connects TRBV3-1 (or the pseudogene TRBV3-2) to TRBJ1-4; D might be TRBD1 (6 bases). V was shortened by 2 bases and J by 8 bases, with 12 bases between the two germline ends. From germline, CDR1 is LGHDT and CDR2 YNNKEL (reference sequence). The CDR3 is 14 residues long. The CDR3 DNA, read in part, is TGTGCCAGCAGCCAATCGACAGGTGGGGAAAAA. Translating it yields CASSQSTGGEK. Given in full, the CDR3 is CASSQSTGGEKLFF.